This T cell receptor (beta chain) originates from a study of immune evolution from preneoplasia to lung adenocarcinoma. The V and J ends lost 2 bases and 1 base, in that order; junction bases with no gene match: 5. Germline lookup yields CDR1 MNHEY and CDR2 SMNVEV (reference sequence). CDR3 length equals 16 residues. The assay was immunoSEQ multiplex PCR, and TCRdb's table has in-frame clones only and misses some. Among some 3,500 clones listed, more than 75% were seen once. The TCR comes from a person aged 60-80 years with lung adenocarcinoma. J is TRBJ2-7 and V is TRBV27; 10 nucleotides match TRBD2. Sample: FFPE minimally invasive lung adenocarcinoma tissue. CDR3 loop: CASSLRRGLASYEQYF. As DNA, the CDR3 is TGTGCCAGCAGTTTACGAAGGGGACTAGCGTCCTACGAGCAGTACTTC.